The rows below give T cell receptor beta chains drawn from one sample of a study of vaccination and CD4 T cells after COVID-19. TCRdb reanalysed the PCR reads using MiXCR and keeps one entry per CDR3 protein. This sample carries under 8,500 distinct CDR3 sequences, roughly 30% of them seen once, and the ten largest clones take approximately 14%. For these TCRs, the target antigens are not known. The sequenced material came from CD4+ T cells from blood, cultured in vitro. These receptors all stem from a human donor in good health. The CDR3 runs from the conserved cysteine through the conserved F or W. The order of the fields is D gene, V gene, CDR3 length, clone size, J gene, CDR3 DNA, CDR3 protein. D genes are given only for firm matches. Not every row has a clone size; where given, it reads once, few, many or a size class.

d_gene: TRBD2; v_gene: TRBV7-3; len: 16; abundance: few; j_gene: TRBJ2-2; CDR3nt: TGTGCCAGCAGCTCCGGACTAGCGGGAGCGGTCGGGGAGCTGTTTTTT; CDR3aa: CASSSGLAGAVGELFF
d_gene: TRBD1; v_gene: TRBV27; len: 16; abundance: .; j_gene: TRBJ2-3; CDR3nt: TGTGCCAGCAGTTTACTCGGGACAGGGCAAACAGATACGCAGTATTTT; CDR3aa: CASSLLGTGQTDTQYF
d_gene: .; v_gene: TRBV27; len: 17; abundance: few; j_gene: TRBJ1-5; CDR3nt: TGTGCCAGCAGTTCCGCCGCGGCGGGATATAGCAATCAGCCCCAGCATTTT; CDR3aa: CASSSAAAGYSNQPQHF
d_gene: TRBD1; v_gene: TRBV7-3; len: 15; abundance: .; j_gene: TRBJ2-1; CDR3nt: TGTGCCAGCAGCCGGGACAGGGGTTCCTACAATGAGCAGTTCTTC; CDR3aa: CASSRDRGSYNEQFF
d_gene: TRBD1; v_gene: TRBV27; len: 16; abundance: .; j_gene: TRBJ1-5; CDR3nt: TGTGCCAGCAGTCCCCGAAGACAGGGTGGGGGTCAGCCCCAGCATTTT; CDR3aa: CASSPRRQGGGQPQHF
d_gene: TRBD1; v_gene: TRBV5-8; len: 13; abundance: once; j_gene: TRBJ2-2; CDR3nt: TGTGCCAGCAGAAGGACAGGGTCCGGGGAGCTGTTTTTT; CDR3aa: CASRRTGSGELFF
d_gene: .; v_gene: TRBV11-1; len: 13; abundance: few; j_gene: TRBJ2-7; CDR3nt: TGTGCCAGCAGCCCCCGGACATCCTACGAGCAGTACTTC; CDR3aa: CASSPRTSYEQYF
d_gene: .; v_gene: TRBV20-1; len: 14; abundance: few; j_gene: TRBJ2-7; CDR3nt: TGCAGTGCCAGGGAACAGGGTTTCCCCTACGAGCAGTACTTC; CDR3aa: CSAREQGFPYEQYF
d_gene: TRBD2; v_gene: TRBV7-9; len: 16; abundance: .; j_gene: TRBJ2-2; CDR3nt: TGTGCCAGCAGCCGCTGGGGGGGGGTGAACACCGGGGAGCTGTTTTTT; CDR3aa: CASSRWGGVNTGELFF
d_gene: .; v_gene: TRBV24-1; len: 14; abundance: .; j_gene: TRBJ1-1; CDR3nt: TGTGCCACCCCAGGTTTGAACGGGGTCACTGAAGCTTTCTTT; CDR3aa: CATPGLNGVTEAFF